The 2 T cell receptor beta chains given below trace back to one sample, sequenced in a study of blood T cell repertoires in COVID-19. Clones were read by immunoSEQ multiplex PCR, and TCRdb kept only the in-frame ones, dropping some. The repertoire holds 130,000 to 150,000 clones, about nine tenths seen once, with about 2.3% in the top ten. Specimen: peripheral blood. Every receptor here comes from a human donor in a cohort sampled during active COVID-19.

The chain carries TRBV4-2 and TRBJ2-3; D is unclear. Trimming took 2 bases from V and 4 from J, leaving 13 bases between them. This CDR3 is 15 amino acids long. CDR1 and CDR2 (germline): LGHNA, YNFKEQ. CDR3 nucleotides: TGTGCCAGCAGCCAAACCGCCTTAGTTGCAGATACGCAGTATTTT. Translating it yields CASSQTALVADTQYF.

The V gene is TRBV27, the J gene TRBJ2-1; 14 bases align to TRBD2. This CDR3 contains 22 residues. The germline V gene has CDR1 MNHEY and CDR2 SMNVEV (reference sequence). V was pared by 5 bases and J by 0 bases, with 18 bases of the junction left unmatched. The CDR3 nucleotides read TGTGCCAGCAGTCCGAGTACTAAACCGGGACTAGCGGGAGTTAGCTCCTACAATGAGCAGTTCTTC. Translated, it gives CASSPSTKPGLAGVSSYNEQFF.